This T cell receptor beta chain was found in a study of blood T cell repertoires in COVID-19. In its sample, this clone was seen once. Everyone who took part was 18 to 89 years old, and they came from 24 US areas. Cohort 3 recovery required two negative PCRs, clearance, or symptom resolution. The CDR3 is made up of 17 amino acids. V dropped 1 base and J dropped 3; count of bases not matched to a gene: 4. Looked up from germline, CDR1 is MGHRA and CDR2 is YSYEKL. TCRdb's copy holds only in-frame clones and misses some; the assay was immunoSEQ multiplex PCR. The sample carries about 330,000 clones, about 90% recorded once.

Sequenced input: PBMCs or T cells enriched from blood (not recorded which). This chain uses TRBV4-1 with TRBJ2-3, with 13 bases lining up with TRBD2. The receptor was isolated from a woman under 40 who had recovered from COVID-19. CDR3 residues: CASSQVWTSGGTDTQYF. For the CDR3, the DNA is TGCGCCAGCAGCCAAGTTTGGACTAGCGGGGGAACAGATACGCAGTATTTT.